A selection of T cell receptor beta chains follows, all from one sample in a study of regulatory and conventional T cells in RAG deficiency. Clones were read by immunoSEQ multiplex PCR, and TCRdb kept only the in-frame ones, dropping some. This repertoire shows about 30,000 clones, 76% found once; its top ten account for 3.4%. These data were also filed under a second study, of regulatory T cells.

Source material: CD4+ effector T cells sorted from blood. The receptors were gathered from a human donor in good health. The CDR3 runs from the conserved cysteine through the conserved F or W. Each record gives: clone size, J gene, V gene, CDR3 protein. A row's size may be missing; if present it is once, few, many or a size class.

NA,TRBJ1-5,TRBV6-1,CASSGVGNQPQHF
NA,TRBJ2-2,TRBV7-3,CASSLGGGRVTGELFF
NA,TRBJ2-2,TRBV23-1,CVARGTEANTGELFF
NA,TRBJ2-6,TRBV9,CASSVLGAGANVLTF
NA,TRBJ2-2,TRBV6-4,CASSDSSGNTGELFF
NA,TRBJ2-5,TRBV5-1,CASSLGQQETQYF
few,TRBJ2-7,TRBV5-1,CASSPGDRNYEQYF
NA,TRBJ2-3,TRBV7-9,CASSLEAGGTDTQYF
NA,TRBJ2-3,TRBV2,CASSDRTNTDTQYF
NA,TRBJ2-7,TRBV29-1,CSARGPHEQYF
once,TRBJ1-5,TRBV2,CASSSINNGGGGHF
NA,TRBJ2-6,TRBV5-1,CASSLVGEPGANVLTF
NA,TRBJ1-1,TRBV28,CASSRRGRPNTEAFF
few,TRBJ1-2,TRBV7-9,CASSPRRVIYGYTF
few,TRBJ1-6,TRBV7-2,CASRQWTGTNSPLHF
NA,TRBJ1-4,TRBV12-5,CASGLGQGVEKLFF
NA,TRBJ2-7,TRBV30,CAWSAKSLSTGTYEQYF
once,TRBJ2-3,TRBV6-1,CASSEGPVLDTQYF
NA,TRBJ2-7,TRBV10-3,CAISGGGGGYEQYF
NA,TRBJ2-1,TRBV6-1,CASIRTGSYNEQFF
NA,TRBJ2-2,TRBV19,CASSISNPRVTGELFF
NA,TRBJ1-6,TRBV18,CASSPTQSSYNSPLHF
once,TRBJ2-7,TRBV4-2,CASSQSPGIGVPYEQYF
NA,TRBJ2-5,TRBV10-3,CAISDGTSVGSETQYF
NA,TRBJ1-2,TRBV28,CASSPSLSDGYTF
NA,TRBJ2-5,TRBV5-1,CASSLLQETQYF
few,TRBJ1-2,TRBV19,CASSIGTANYGYTF
NA,TRBJ2-3,TRBV30,CAWSVGNTDTQYF
NA,TRBJ1-2,TRBV25-1,CASSEFGLRGRGGYGYTF
NA,TRBJ2-7,TRBV5-4,CASSSGQGENIYEQYF
few,TRBJ2-1,TRBV4-2,CASSHRLGDEQFF
NA,TRBJ1-5,TRBV15,CATNRGVDQPQHF
once,TRBJ2-5,TRBV7-8,CASSLGDRGETQYF
few,TRBJ1-2,TRBV19,CASSMEGNYGYTF
NA,TRBJ2-1,TRBV10-3,CAISETGLSYNEQFF
NA,TRBJ2-1,TRBV6-4,CASRRTGGRDNEQFF
NA,TRBJ2-5,TRBV7-7,CASSLGLSGETQYF
NA,TRBJ2-3,TRBV28,CASGPPGGTDTQYF
NA,TRBJ2-5,TRBV9,CASSVGPHLQETQYF
NA,TRBJ1-4,TRBV5-1,CASRVGANEKLFF
NA,TRBJ2-3,TRBV11-2,CASSLSGGTDTQYF
NA,TRBJ2-7,TRBV6-5,CASSGPGLASYEQYF
NA,TRBJ1-2,TRBV10-3,CAISESGSSRYGYTF
NA,TRBJ2-3,TRBV5-1,CASSLARQGGFTDTQYF
NA,TRBJ1-1,TRBV29-1,CSVVQGLRGGSTEAFF
NA,TRBJ1-2,TRBV5-1,CASSLGQGDYGYTF